One and the same sample provided the 8 T cell receptor beta chains below, sequenced in a study of CD8 T cells in Susac syndrome. With random hexamers, roughly 0.45 to 1 ug RNA was reverse transcribed. A single record per CDR3 protein comes from TCRdb applying MiXCR to the immunoSEQ multiplex PCR reads. The repertoire has hundreds of thousands of distinct CDR3 sequences, 85% to 95% of them found once; the top ten carry approximately 0.15%. The sample consisted of CD4+ T cells from PBMCs. The receptors here all came from a human donor with Susac syndrome.

The CDR3 sequence is CASSRTVNEKLFF. DNA for the CDR3: TGTGCCAGCAGCCGGACAGTTAATGAAAAACTGTTTTTT. J is TRBJ1-4 and V is TRBV5-6, with D possibly TRBD1 on 6 matching bases. V lost 4 bases, J lost 4 bases, and 8 bases lay in between. Per germline, CDR1 SGHDT and CDR2 YYEEEE. The CDR3 consists of 13 residues.

This clonotype was observed once. The chain carries TRBV28 and TRBJ1-1; 10 nucleotides align to TRBD1. J was trimmed by 3 bases and V by 5 bases; bases with no gene match: 12. Germline V gives CDR1 MDHEN, CDR2 SYDVKM. The CDR3 is made up of 17 amino acids. CDR3 region: CASSRPPGQGFYTEAFF. The CDR3 DNA reads TGTGCCAGCAGTCGCCCGCCGGGACAGGGGTTTTACACTGAAGCTTTCTTT.

The gene calls are TRBV7-2 and TRBJ2-6; D perhaps matches TRBD1 (5 bases). This CDR3 is 16 amino acids long. Looked up from germline, CDR1 is SGHTA and CDR2 is FQGNSA. V lost 0 bases to trimming and J lost 2 bases, with 8 bases between them. The CDR3 loop reads CASSLAGRAGANVLTF. The CDR3 coding sequence is TGTGCCAGCAGCTTAGCCGGCAGGGCTGGGGCCAACGTCCTGACTTTC.

The rearrangement joins TRBV30 to TRBJ2-3; the D gene is possibly TRBD2 (5 bases). From germline, CDR1 is GTSNPN and CDR2 SVGIG (reference sequence). The CDR3 spans 15 residues. Trimming pared 2 bases from V and 2 bases from J, leaving 14 bases between. The CDR3 loop is CAWSSALAHTDTQYF. CDR3 DNA: TGTGCCTGGAGTAGTGCCCTAGCACACACAGATACGCAGTATTTT.

The chain is built from TRBV20-1 and TRBJ1-6; D ambiguous. The V end lost 5 bases, the J end lost 1 base, and 9 bases lay between the germline ends. The CDR3 has 14 amino acids. Germline CDR1 and CDR2: DFQATT and SNEGSKA (reference sequence). CDR3 sequence: CSAPHVSYNSPLHF. In DNA form, the CDR3 reads TGCAGTGCTCCCCACGTGTCCTATAATTCACCCCTCCACTTT.

This clonotype has a handful of counts. The V gene is TRBV9, the J gene TRBJ2-7; 7 positions agree with TRBD1. CDR1 is SGDLS, CDR2 YYNGEE, per germline. The V segment lost 4 bases and the J segment 6 bases; nucleotides outside the gene matches: 10. The CDR3 is made up of 14 amino acids. The CDR3 region is CASSHGQTGIEQYF. CDR3 DNA: TGTGCCAGCAGCCACGGTCAGACAGGGATCGAGCAGTACTTC.

The chain links TRBV21-1 to TRBJ2-4; the table's D call TRBD1 went unverified against the DNA. TRBV21-1 is noted as a pseudogene. This CDR3 comprises 13 residues. The CDR3 DNA is TGTGCCAGCATCCGAGGGGACAGGAACATTCAGTACTTC. As protein: CASIRGDRNIQYF.

This chain connects TRBV20-1 to TRBJ2-3; D is perhaps TRBD1 (5 bases). V was pared by 2 bases and J by 1 base, with 13 bases between. CDR3 size: 15 residues. CDR1 and CDR2 (germline): DFQATT, SNEGSKA (reference sequence). In nucleotides, the CDR3 is TGCAGTGCTAGACAAGGGGCGTTACGCACAGATACGCAGTATTTT. This translates into CSARQGALRTDTQYF.